This entry features one T cell receptor beta chain sequence. The antigen is unknown. Germline V gene sequence: CDR1 SGHRS, CDR2 YFSETQ. V was clipped by 2 bases and J by 7 bases, with 18 bases between them. The CDR3 runs to 15 residues. The entry originates in a study of response to subunit inactivated influenza vaccine. Each CDR3 protein is one row after TCRdb ran MiXCR on the RT-PCR reads. This sample has hundreds of thousands of distinct CDR3 sequences, with approximately 15% found just once. Study conclusions and caveats: Few new T cells, the authors suggested, are recruited by each seasonal influenza vaccination.

This clonotype was sampled from a man between 50 and 69 years old who received an inactivated influenza vaccine. The sequences come from CD4+ T cells sorted from PBMCs, collected roughly 24 months after vaccination. The chain joins TRBV5-1 to TRBJ1-1; possible D gene TRBD1, 6 bases. This CDR3 is CASSLVLGGLVEAFF. The DNA of the CDR3 is TGCGCCAGCAGCTTAGTCCTCGGGGGGCTGGTTGAAGCTTTCTTT.